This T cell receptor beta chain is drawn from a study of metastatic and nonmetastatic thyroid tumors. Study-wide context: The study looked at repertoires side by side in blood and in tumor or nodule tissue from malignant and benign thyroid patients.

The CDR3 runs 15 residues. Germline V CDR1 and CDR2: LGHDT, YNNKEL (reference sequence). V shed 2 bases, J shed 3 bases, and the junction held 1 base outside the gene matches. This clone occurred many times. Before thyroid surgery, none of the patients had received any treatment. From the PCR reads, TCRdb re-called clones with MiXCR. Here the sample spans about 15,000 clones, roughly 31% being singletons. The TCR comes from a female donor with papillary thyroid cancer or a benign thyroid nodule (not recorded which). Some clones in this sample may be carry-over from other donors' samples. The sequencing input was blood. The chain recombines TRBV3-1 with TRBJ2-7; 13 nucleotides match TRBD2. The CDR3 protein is CASSQWTSGSYEQYF. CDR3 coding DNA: TGTGCCAGCAGCCAATGGACTAGCGGGAGCTACGAGCAGTACTTC.